This is a list of T cell receptor beta chains from one sample in a study of T cell changes during pregnancy in multiple sclerosis. The protocol was immunoSEQ multiplex PCR, while the TCRdb copy is restricted to in-frame clones and leaves out a portion. The table records some 90,000 clones, roughly 91% of them present only once. Sequences were derived from peripheral blood, sampled after pregnancy. Receptor source: a female donor in good health, enrolled as a control in a pregnancy study. Both conserved end residues are part of each CDR3. Each record gives: V gene, clone size, D gene, J gene, CDR3 protein, CDR3 DNA. D genes are given only for firm matches. Not all rows give a size; the values are once, few, many and, for expanded clones, a class.

v_gene: TRBV7-2; abundance: .; d_gene: .; j_gene: TRBJ2-1; CDR3aa: CASSRVSTTGENEQFF; CDR3nt: TGTGCCAGCAGTCGAGTCAGTACTACGGGGGAAAATGAGCAGTTCTTC
v_gene: TRBV5-4; abundance: few; d_gene: .; j_gene: TRBJ1-3; CDR3aa: CASSPQGSGNTIYF; CDR3nt: TGTGCCAGCAGCCCACAGGGCTCTGGAAACACCATATATTTT
v_gene: TRBV7-6; abundance: .; d_gene: .; j_gene: TRBJ2-2; CDR3aa: CASSHVTANTGELFF; CDR3nt: TGTGCCAGCAGCCATGTGACAGCGAACACCGGGGAGCTGTTTTTT
v_gene: TRBV9; abundance: .; d_gene: .; j_gene: TRBJ2-3; CDR3aa: CASSPRPAADTQYF; CDR3nt: TGTGCCAGCAGCCCCCGCCCAGCGGCAGATACGCAGTATTTT
v_gene: TRBV2; abundance: .; d_gene: .; j_gene: TRBJ2-3; CDR3aa: CASSELDLNLRDTQYF; CDR3nt: TGTGCCAGCAGTGAACTAGACCTTAACCTAAGGGATACGCAGTATTTT
v_gene: TRBV27; abundance: .; d_gene: .; j_gene: TRBJ2-2; CDR3aa: CASSFLPGELFF; CDR3nt: TGTGCCAGCAGTTTTCTTCCCGGGGAGCTGTTTTTT
v_gene: TRBV7-9; abundance: .; d_gene: .; j_gene: TRBJ1-4; CDR3aa: CASSQEVAGREKLFF; CDR3nt: TGTGCCAGCAGCCAAGAAGTGGCAGGGCGGGAAAAACTGTTTTTT
v_gene: TRBV14; abundance: .; d_gene: TRBD1; j_gene: TRBJ1-2; CDR3aa: CASSPDRAYGYTF; CDR3nt: TGTGCCAGCAGCCCGGACAGGGCCTATGGCTACACCTTC
v_gene: TRBV15; abundance: once; d_gene: .; j_gene: TRBJ1-5; CDR3aa: CATSRSVDSSNQPQHF; CDR3nt: TGTGCCACCAGCCGCAGTGTAGACAGCAGCAATCAGCCCCAGCATTTT
v_gene: TRBV5-5; abundance: .; d_gene: .; j_gene: TRBJ2-3; CDR3aa: CASSLGPHSTDTQYF; CDR3nt: TGTGCCAGCAGCTTGGGCCCCCACTCAACAGATACGCAGTATTTT
v_gene: TRBV9; abundance: .; d_gene: .; j_gene: TRBJ2-7; CDR3aa: CASSVFRAASEQYF; CDR3nt: TGTGCCAGCAGCGTATTCCGAGCTGCGTCCGAGCAGTACTTC
v_gene: TRBV28; abundance: .; d_gene: .; j_gene: TRBJ1-2; CDR3aa: CASSLGHFGGYGYTF; CDR3nt: TGTGCCAGCAGTTTAGGGCACTTCGGTGGCTATGGCTACACCTTC
v_gene: TRBV7-9; abundance: .; d_gene: .; j_gene: TRBJ1-2; CDR3aa: CASSLKGGPNYGYTF; CDR3nt: TGTGCCAGCAGCTTAAAAGGGGGACCCAACTATGGCTACACCTTC
v_gene: TRBV5-1; abundance: .; d_gene: TRBD1; j_gene: TRBJ2-5; CDR3aa: CASSGGQGETQYF; CDR3nt: TGCGCCAGCAGCGGGGGACAGGGGGAGACCCAGTACTTC
v_gene: TRBV27; abundance: .; d_gene: .; j_gene: TRBJ2-2; CDR3aa: CASSSGDTGELFF; CDR3nt: TGTGCCAGCAGTTCGGGGGACACCGGGGAGCTGTTTTTT
v_gene: TRBV4-3; abundance: .; d_gene: TRBD1; j_gene: TRBJ1-4; CDR3aa: CASSQLGKGQHNEKLFF; CDR3nt: TGCGCCAGCAGCCAGTTGGGGAAGGGACAGCATAATGAAAAACTGTTTTTT
v_gene: TRBV2; abundance: few; d_gene: .; j_gene: TRBJ1-2; CDR3aa: CASGAGGLYGYTF; CDR3nt: TGTGCCAGCGGCGCAGGAGGCCTCTATGGCTACACCTTC